Following are 22 T cell receptor beta chains from one sample sequenced in a study of blood T cell repertoires in COVID-19. Here immunoSEQ multiplex PCR was the method, and the copy in TCRdb shows in-frame clones only, minus some. The sample contains under 350,000 clones, around nine tenths of which appear only once. Sequences were obtained from peripheral blood. These receptors were taken from a middle-aged man with acute or convalescent COVID-19.

The chain carries TRBV20-1 and TRBJ2-7; 9 bases match TRBD2. The CDR3 loop spans 11 amino acids. CDR1 and CDR2 from the germline V gene are DFQATT and SNEGSKA (reference sequence). The CDR3 sequence is CKVAGDYEQYF. The CDR3 bases are TGCAAGGTAGCGGGGGACTACGAGCAGTACTTC.

The gene calls are TRBV5-6 and TRBJ2-7; TRBD1 matches at 8 bases. Germline trimming cut 3 bases from V and 3 bases from J; bases unmatched to any gene: 2. The CDR3 is made up of 13 amino acids. CDR1 SGHDT and CDR2 YYEEEE come from the germline V gene. CDR3 sequence: CASSSTGGYEQYF. The CDR3, as DNA: TGTGCCAGCAGCTCTACAGGGGGCTACGAGCAGTACTTC.

The chain has TRBV7-2 and TRBJ2-3; 11 bases map to TRBD2. The V and J ends lost 2 bases and 1 base, in that order; junction bases with no gene match: 8. The germline V gene has CDR1 SGHTA and CDR2 FQGNSA. This CDR3 is 18 amino acids long. CDR3 protein: CASSLSLAGGRGTDTQYF. As DNA, the CDR3 is TGTGCCAGCAGCTTATCCTTAGCGGGGGGGCGAGGCACAGATACGCAGTATTTT.

The chain uses TRBV19 and TRBJ2-2, with TRBD1 as a possible D gene (5 bases). The germline V gene has CDR1 LNHDA and CDR2 SQIVND (reference sequence). The CDR3 is made up of 14 amino acids. The ends were cut back, 3 bases at V and 5 bases at J, with 10 bases in the middle. This CDR3 is CASSIRTPTGELFF. Here the CDR3 DNA reads TGTGCCAGTAGTATTAGGACACCAACCGGGGAGCTGTTTTTT.

The J gene is TRBJ2-2, the V gene TRBV24-1, with a weak D call TRBD1 (5 bases). Trimming took off 8 bases at V and 4 bases at J, with 10 bases between the two ends. The germline CDR1 and CDR2 sequences are KGHDR and SFDVKD. The CDR3 is made up of 13 amino acids. As DNA, the CDR3 is TGTGCCACCACCGACAGTGCCACCGGGGAGCTGTTTTTT. Translating gives CATTDSATGELFF.

This chain joins TRBV5-1 and TRBJ2-1, with TRBD1 as a possible D gene (5 bases). CDR1 SGHRS and CDR2 YFSETQ come from the germline V gene. The CDR3 is 15 amino acids. V was pared by 5 bases and J by 0 bases, with 12 bases between. CDR3 in amino acids: CASSLDRYSYNEQFF. CDR3 coding DNA: TGCGCCAGCAGTCTTGACAGATACTCCTACAATGAGCAGTTCTTC.

The rearrangement joins TRBV15 to TRBJ2-7, with D perhaps TRBD1 (6 bases). Germline V gene lookup returns CDR1 LNHNV and CDR2 YYDKDF (reference sequence). This CDR3 has 14 residues. Between the trimmed V and J ends, which lost 0 bases and 2 bases, there was a span of 8 bases. The CDR3 here is CATSRERQAYEQYF. The CDR3 nucleotides read TGTGCCACCAGCAGAGAACGACAGGCCTACGAGCAGTACTTC. The whole variable domain, filled in from reference TRBV15 and TRBJ2-7, reads DAMVIQNPRYQVTQFGKPVTLSCSQTLNHNVMYWYQQKSSQAPKLLFHYYDKDFNNEADTPDNFQSRRPNTSFCFLDIRSPGLGDTAMYLCATSRERQAYEQYFGPGTRLTVT.

This chain joins TRBV21-1 and TRBJ1-5; no check of the table's D call, TRBD1, against the DNA was made. TRBV21-1 is recorded as a pseudogene. This CDR3 is built from 15 residues. The CDR3 reads CASSSRDRSNQPQHF. The CDR3 nucleotides read TGTGCCAGCAGCTCCCGGGACAGGAGCAATCAGCCCCAGCATTTT.

The V and J genes are TRBV5-5 and TRBJ2-1; 9 bases fit TRBD1. V gave up 9 bases and J gave up 7 bases; unmatched junction bases: 8. Germline CDR1 and CDR2: SGHKS and YYEKEE (reference sequence). CDR3 length equals 13 residues. CDR3 sequence (DNA): TGTGCCACCGTGGGACAGGGTGGTAATGAGCAGTTCTTC. Protein: CATVGQGGNEQFF.

The rearrangement uses TRBV9 and TRBJ1-1; 7 bases fit TRBD1. CDR3 size: 16 residues. Germline values: CDR1 SGDLS, CDR2 YYNGEE. Losses at the gene ends were 0 bases for V and 0 bases for J; bases not matched to a gene: 5. The CDR3 DNA sequence: TGTGCCAGCAGCGTAGGGGCAGGGGGAATGAACACTGAAGCTTTCTTT. It yields the protein CASSVGAGGMNTEAFF.

J is TRBJ2-1 and V is TRBV6-5; weak D call: TRBD2 (6 bases). The germline V gene encodes CDR1 MNHEY and CDR2 SVGAGI. With 3 bases removed from V and 14 bases from J, the gap between germline ends came to 20 bases. The CDR3 loop spans 14 amino acids. CDR3 nucleotides: TGTGCCAGCAGTTATCGCGCGGGGTTTAAATCGGAGTTCTTC. Translating gives CASSYRAGFKSEFF.

Comment on this clone: At the DNA level, this CDR3 is encoded by other sequences in the same sample as well. In DNA, the CDR3 is TGTGCCAGCTCACCGGACACAAACTATGGCTACACCTTC. The encoded protein is CASSPDTNYGYTF. The V and J genes are TRBV18 and TRBJ1-2; a possible D gene is TRBD1 (5 bases). Trimming shortened V by 3 bases and J by 2 bases, and 7 bases separated the two germline ends. The CDR3 has 13 amino acids. Germline V gene data show CDR1 as KGHSH and CDR2 as LQKENI.

The chain has TRBV2 and TRBJ1-5, with 8 positions matching TRBD1. The length of the CDR3 is 15 residues. The germline CDR1 and CDR2 sequences are SNHLY and FYNNEI. V gave up 4 bases and J gave up 9 bases; unmatched junction bases: 11. The CDR3 sequence is CASSGGDRLVRPQHF. The CDR3, as DNA: TGTGCCAGCAGTGGGGGGGACAGGCTAGTTCGGCCCCAGCATTTT. Full variable domain (rest looked up from reference TRBV2 and TRBJ1-5): EPEVTQTPSHQVTQMGQEVILRCVPISNHLYFYWYRQILGQKVEFLVSFYNNEISEKSEIFDDQFSVERPDGSNFTLKIRSTKLEDSAMYFCASSGGDRLVRPQHFGDGTRLSIL.

The rearrangement uses TRBV30 and TRBJ1-1; D perhaps matches TRBD1 (5 bases). CDR3 length: 12 residues. The V and J ends lost 5 bases and 5 bases respectively, with 12 bases between them. From germline, CDR1 is GTSNPN and CDR2 SVGIG (reference sequence). This CDR3 reads CAWDSIGTEAFF. DNA for the CDR3: TGTGCCTGGGACAGCATAGGTACTGAAGCTTTCTTT. The entire variable domain, with the rest obtained from reference TRBV30 and TRBJ1-1, is as follows: SQTIHQWPATLVQPVGSPLSLECTVEGTSNPNLYWYRQAAGRGLQLLFYSVGIGQISSEVPQNLSASRPQDRQFILSSKKLLLSDSGFYLCAWDSIGTEAFFGQGTRLTVV.

The chain combines TRBV5-1 with TRBJ2-2; 7 bases are shared with TRBD1. Trimming took 0 bases from V and 0 from J; bases not matched to a gene: 11. Germline CDR1 SGHRS, CDR2 YFSETQ. The CDR3 length is 19 residues. Here the CDR3 reads CASSLERGMDRSNTGELFF. CDR3 sequence (DNA): TGCGCCAGCAGCTTGGAAAGGGGCATGGACAGGTCGAACACCGGGGAGCTGTTTTTT.

V and J are TRBV5-1 and TRBJ1-1; the match to TRBD1 covers 9 bases. Trimming at V came to 0 bases and at J to 5 bases, leaving 8 bases not matched to a gene. The CDR3 loop spans 16 amino acids. Germline V CDR1 and CDR2: SGHRS, YFSETQ. This chain's CDR3 is CASSLVQGAVMTEAFF. For the CDR3, the DNA is TGCGCCAGCAGCTTGGTACAGGGGGCAGTCATGACTGAAGCTTTCTTT. Drawing the rest from reference TRBV5-1 and TRBJ1-1, the complete variable domain is KAGVTQTPRYLIKTRGQQVTLSCSPISGHRSVSWYQQTPGQGLQFLFEYFSETQRNKGNFPGRFSGRQFSNSRSEMNVSTLELGDSALYLCASSLVQGAVMTEAFFGQGTRLTVV.

This clone was picked up a small number of times. This chain uses TRBV5-1 with TRBJ2-1, with D possibly matching TRBD2 (6 bases). V gave up 0 bases and J gave up 0 bases, with 10 bases separating them. CDR1 is SGHRS and CDR2 is YFSETQ in the germline V gene. CDR3 length equals 16 residues. The CDR3 loop reads CASSLAGTPSYNEQFF. Here the CDR3 DNA reads TGCGCCAGCAGCTTGGCGGGGACTCCCTCCTACAATGAGCAGTTCTTC.

The rearrangement links TRBV5-1 to TRBJ2-4, with 8 bases fitting TRBD1. The CDR3 has 14 residues. Germline V gene data show CDR1 as SGHRS and CDR2 as YFSETQ. After removal of 3 bases from V and 8 bases from J, the junction contained 7 bases not matched to a gene. This CDR3 reads CASSSGTGRDIQYF. CDR3 coding DNA: TGCGCCAGCAGCTCCGGGACAGGACGGGACATTCAGTACTTC.

The genes are TRBV7-3 and TRBJ1-6; 7 bases are shared with TRBD1. Trimming cost V 5 bases and J 6 bases; bases outside gene matches: 4. CDR1 SGHTA and CDR2 FQGTGA come from the germline V gene. CDR3 size: 14 residues. The CDR3 reads CASSQGVGNSPLHF. In nucleotides, the CDR3 is TGTGCCAGCAGCCAGGGGGTGGGTAATTCACCCCTCCACTTT. Using reference TRBV7-3 and TRBJ1-6 for the parts outside the CDR3, the full variable domain is GAGVSQTPSNKVTEKGKYVELRCDPISGHTALYWYRQSLGQGPEFLIYFQGTGAADDSGLPNDRFFAVRPEGSVSTLKIQRTERGDSAVYLCASSQGVGNSPLHFGNGTRLTVT.

The chain links TRBV12-3 or TRBV12-4 to TRBJ1-2; D call uncertain. The CDR3 consists of 11 residues. The V and J ends lost 10 bases and 5 bases respectively, with 11 bases between them. The CDR3 sequence: CATEVGYGYTF. The CDR3 region has the DNA TGTGCCACCGAGGTTGGATATGGCTACACCTTC.

The chain joins TRBV6-5 to TRBJ1-1; D uncertain. CDR3 size: 14 residues. The germline V gene encodes CDR1 MNHEY and CDR2 SVGAGI. V was shortened by 11 bases and J by 4 bases, with 20 bases between the two germline ends. CDR3 sequence (DNA): TGTGCCTGTCGGAGTACCATTCAAAGCACTGAAGCTTTCTTT. It codes for CACRSTIQSTEAFF.

This chain uses TRBV3-1 (or the pseudogene TRBV3-2) with TRBJ1-6; no clear D gene. Germline CDR1 reads LGHDT; CDR2 reads YNNKEL (reference sequence). This CDR3 contains 15 residues. Trimming took off 1 base at V and 10 bases at J, with 14 bases between the two ends. CDR3 protein: CASSQVEGRWSPLHF. The CDR3 DNA is TGTGCCAGCAGCCAAGTTGAGGGAAGGTGGTCACCCCTCCACTTT.